The present T cell receptor (beta chain) was sequenced within a study of radiation and T cells in renal cell carcinoma. Described time point: blood 4 weeks post-SBRT, at nephrectomy. Treatment indicated: 15 Gy SBRT to primary tumor, nephrectomy 4 weeks later. Nephrectomy followed 15 Gy stereotactic body radiation by 4 weeks. Profiled with immunoSEQ multiplex PCR; TCRdb holds only in-frame clones, not every one. Of just over 95,000 clones detected, 75% to 85% appear once; the ten largest clones hold around 7.7%. CDR1 and CDR2 from the germline V gene are SGDLS and YYNGEE. Trimming cost V 3 bases and J 3 bases, with 14 bases left between them. The CDR3 spans 15 residues.

The chain carries TRBV9 and TRBJ2-3, with no clear D. Sequenced material: blood, taken from a patient whose treatment included radiotherapy and nephrectomy. This clonotype was obtained from a man aged 55 to 70 with renal cell carcinoma. This CDR3 reads CASSGWDRSTDTQYF. In DNA, the CDR3 is TGTGCCAGCAGCGGGTGGGATCGGAGTACAGATACGCAGTATTTT.